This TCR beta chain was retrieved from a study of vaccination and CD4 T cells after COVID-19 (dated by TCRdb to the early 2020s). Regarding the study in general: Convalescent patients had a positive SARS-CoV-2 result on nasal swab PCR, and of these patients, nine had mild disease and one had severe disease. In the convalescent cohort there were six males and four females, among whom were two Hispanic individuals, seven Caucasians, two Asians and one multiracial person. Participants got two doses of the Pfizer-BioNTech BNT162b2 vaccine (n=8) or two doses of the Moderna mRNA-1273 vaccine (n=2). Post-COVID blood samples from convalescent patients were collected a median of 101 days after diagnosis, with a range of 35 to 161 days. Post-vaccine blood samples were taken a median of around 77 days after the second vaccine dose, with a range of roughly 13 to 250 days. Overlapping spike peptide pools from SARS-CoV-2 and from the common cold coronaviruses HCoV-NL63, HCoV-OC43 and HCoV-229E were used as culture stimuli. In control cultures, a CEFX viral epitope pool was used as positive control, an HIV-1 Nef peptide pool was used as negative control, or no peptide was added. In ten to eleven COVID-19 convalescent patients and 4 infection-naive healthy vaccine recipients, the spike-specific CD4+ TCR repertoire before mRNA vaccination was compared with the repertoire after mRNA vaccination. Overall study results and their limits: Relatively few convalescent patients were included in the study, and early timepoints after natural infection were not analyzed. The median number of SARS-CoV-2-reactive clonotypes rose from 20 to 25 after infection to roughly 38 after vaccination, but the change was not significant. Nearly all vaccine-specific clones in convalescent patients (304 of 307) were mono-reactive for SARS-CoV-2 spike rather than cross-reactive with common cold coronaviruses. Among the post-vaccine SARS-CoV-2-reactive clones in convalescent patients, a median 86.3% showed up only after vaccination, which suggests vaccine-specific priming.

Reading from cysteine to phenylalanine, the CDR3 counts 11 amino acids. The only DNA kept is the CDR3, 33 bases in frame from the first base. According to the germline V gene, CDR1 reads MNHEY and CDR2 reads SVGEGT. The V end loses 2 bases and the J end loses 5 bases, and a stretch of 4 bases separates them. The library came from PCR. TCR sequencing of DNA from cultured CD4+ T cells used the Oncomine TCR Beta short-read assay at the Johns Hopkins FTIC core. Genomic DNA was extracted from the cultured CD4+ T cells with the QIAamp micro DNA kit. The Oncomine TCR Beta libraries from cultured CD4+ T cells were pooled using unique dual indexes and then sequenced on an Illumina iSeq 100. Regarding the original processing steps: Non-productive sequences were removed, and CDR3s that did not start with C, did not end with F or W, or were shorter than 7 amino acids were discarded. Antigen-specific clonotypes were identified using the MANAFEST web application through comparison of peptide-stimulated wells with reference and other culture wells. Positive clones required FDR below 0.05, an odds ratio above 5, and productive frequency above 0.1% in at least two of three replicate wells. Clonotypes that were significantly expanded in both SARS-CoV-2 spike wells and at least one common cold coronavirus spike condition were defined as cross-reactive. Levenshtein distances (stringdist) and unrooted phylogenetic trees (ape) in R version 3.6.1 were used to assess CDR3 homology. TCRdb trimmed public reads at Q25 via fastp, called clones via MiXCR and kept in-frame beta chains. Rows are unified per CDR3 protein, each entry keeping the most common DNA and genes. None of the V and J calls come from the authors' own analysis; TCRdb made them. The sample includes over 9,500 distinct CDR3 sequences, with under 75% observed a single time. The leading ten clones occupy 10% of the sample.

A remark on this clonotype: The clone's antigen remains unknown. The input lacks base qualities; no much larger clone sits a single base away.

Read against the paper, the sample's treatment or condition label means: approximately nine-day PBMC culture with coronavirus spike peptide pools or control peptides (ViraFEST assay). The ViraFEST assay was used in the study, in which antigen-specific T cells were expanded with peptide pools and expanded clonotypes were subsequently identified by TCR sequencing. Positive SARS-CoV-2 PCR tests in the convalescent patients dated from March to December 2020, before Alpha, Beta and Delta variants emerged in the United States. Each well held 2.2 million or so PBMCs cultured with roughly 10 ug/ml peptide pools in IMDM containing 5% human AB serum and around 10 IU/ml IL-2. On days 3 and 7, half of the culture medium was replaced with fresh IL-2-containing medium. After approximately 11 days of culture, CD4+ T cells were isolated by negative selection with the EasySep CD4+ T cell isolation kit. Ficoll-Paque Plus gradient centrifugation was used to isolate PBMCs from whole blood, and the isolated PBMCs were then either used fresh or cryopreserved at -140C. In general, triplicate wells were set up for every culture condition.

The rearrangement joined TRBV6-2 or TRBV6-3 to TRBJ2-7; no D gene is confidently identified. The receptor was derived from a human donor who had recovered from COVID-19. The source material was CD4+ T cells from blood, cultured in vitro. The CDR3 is CASSYGDEQYF. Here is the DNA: TGTGCCAGCAGTTACGGAGACGAGCAGTACTTC.